These 10 T cell receptor beta chains came from one sample sequenced in a study of quantifying T cell responses using KT2 cells. Study details: TCR alpha and beta constant-region primers primed reverse transcription of RNA.

Each cDNA got a UMI-containing oligo ligated at its 3' end. An equimolar mix of RC1.1 and RC1.2 primed the beta chain across TRBC1 and TRBC2. TCRdb redid the calling of the UMI-ligation and nested PCR reads with MiXCR, one entry per CDR3 protein. This sample has about 33,000 distinct CDR3 sequences, with 9% to 12% found just once. Sequenced: PBMCs spiked with cells of the T cell clone KT2. These TCRs come from a human donor.

About this clonotype itself: This likely comes from a read error, as the CDR3 has no conserved phenylalanine or tryptophan at its end. The chain employs TRBV6-6 and TRBJ1-1, with 8 bases fitting TRBD1. Unmatched junction bases numbered 3, after V lost 4 bases and J lost 5 bases. This CDR3 comprises 13 residues. Per the germline V gene, CDR1 is MNHNY and CDR2 is SVGAGI (reference sequence). The CDR3 nucleotides read TGTGCCAGCAGTTTGACAGGGGAAACTGAAGCTTTCGTT. Protein product: CASSLTGETEAFV.

The chain recombines TRBV5-4 with TRBJ2-1, with D possibly matching TRBD1 (5 bases). Trimming stripped 4 bases from V and 6 bases from J, with 11 bases between. The CDR3 sequence is 13 residues long. CDR1 is SGHNT and CDR2 is YYREEE in the germline V gene (reference sequence). The CDR3 DNA follows: TGTGCCAGCAGCCCCAGCAGGGCCAATGAGCAGTTCTTC. Encoded protein: CASSPSRANEQFF.

This clonotype was seen many times. The chain combines TRBV7-2 with TRBJ2-1; D ambiguous. CDR3 size: 14 residues. V was trimmed by 7 bases and J by 7 bases, leaving 17 bases between them. Germline V gene lookup returns CDR1 SGHTA and CDR2 FQGNSA. Written as DNA, the CDR3 is TGTGCCAGCACCCCTTGGAGTGGAGCAAATGAGCAGTTCTTC. This sequence encodes CASTPWSGANEQFF.

The rearrangement links TRBV18 to TRBJ2-7; TRBD1 agrees at 8 bases. J gave up 5 bases and V 3 bases, and 9 bases lay outside the gene matches. The CDR3 runs to 15 residues. Germline values: CDR1 KGHSH, CDR2 LQKENI. CDR3 DNA: TGTGCCAGCTCACCCCGTCACAGGGGGAACGACGAGCAGTACTTC. Residues: CASSPRHRGNDEQYF.

This clonotype turned up a few times. The chain carries TRBV20-1 and TRBJ1-3; D ambiguous. CDR1 is DFQATT and CDR2 is SNEGSKA in the germline V gene (reference sequence). The V end lost 5 bases, the J end lost 0 bases, and 11 bases lay between the germline ends. The length of the CDR3 is 14 residues. CDR3 sequence reads: CSAPDSSSGNTIYF. The CDR3 coding sequence is TGCAGTGCTCCTGACTCGAGCTCTGGAAACACCATATATTTT.

This clonotype was recorded at least ten times. V gene TRBV11-2 combines with J gene TRBJ2-5, with D possibly being TRBD1 or TRBD2 (5 bases each). V was shortened by 5 bases and J by 0 bases, with 10 bases between the two germline ends. This CDR3 spans 14 amino acids. Germline V gene sequence: CDR1 SGHAT, CDR2 FQNNGV. CDR3 nucleotide sequence: TGTGCCAGCAGCCCCGGGGCGAACCAAGAGACCCAGTACTTC. It specifies CASSPGANQETQYF.

Ten or more counts support this clonotype. The chain has TRBV20-1 and TRBJ2-1, with 10 bases that match TRBD2. The germline gives CDR1 DFQATT, CDR2 SNEGSKA (reference sequence). The CDR3 consists of 13 residues. J gave up 10 bases and V 3 bases, and 6 bases lay outside the gene matches. The CDR3 sequence: CSARELAGREQFF. The CDR3 DNA reads TGCAGTGCTAGGGAACTAGCGGGAAGGGAGCAGTTCTTC.

This clonotype was counted ten times or more. This chain links TRBV29-1 with TRBJ1-2; D not resolved. The CDR3 is 12 residues long. The V and J ends lost 3 bases and 4 bases respectively, with 9 bases between them. The germline CDR1 and CDR2 sequences are SQVTM and ANQGSEA. CDR3 nucleotide sequence: TGCAGCGTTGAGTTCAGGACCTATGGCTACACCTTC. Its translation is CSVEFRTYGYTF. Supplemented by reference TRBV29-1 and TRBJ1-2, the full variable domain reads SAVISQKPSRDICQRGTSLTIQCQVDSQVTMMFWYRQQPGQSLTLIATANQGSEATYESGFVIDKFPISRPNLTFSTLTVSNMSPEDSSIYLCSVEFRTYGYTFGSGTRLTVV.

The chain uses TRBV21-1 and TRBJ2-1; TRBD2 is taken as the D call from the table, unchecked against the DNA. TRBV21-1 is annotated as a pseudogene. CDR3 size: 16 residues. The CDR3 DNA reads as TGTGCCAGCAGCAAAGGCGGTCGGGGAGAGTGCGATGAGCAGTTCTTC. Amino acid sequence: CASSKGGRGECDEQFF.

This clonotype occurred a few times. The chain couples TRBV27 to TRBJ2-1, with TRBD2 identical over 8 bases. The CDR3 contains 14 residues. CDR1 and CDR2 from the germline V gene are MNHEY and SMNVEV (reference sequence). The ends lost 7 bases at V and 9 bases at J; junction bases unmatched: 11. CDR3 residues: CASNPRGGLGEQFF. As DNA, the CDR3 is TGTGCCAGCAATCCCCGGGGGGGCCTAGGTGAGCAGTTCTTC.